This T cell receptor beta chain is drawn from a study of T-cell reconstitution after alpha-beta-depleted transplantation in children. Library preparation (for TCRbeta) was performed with unique molecular identifiers. TCRdb ran MiXCR on the PCR reads and lists one entry per CDR3 protein. The sample lists 300,000 or so distinct CDR3 sequences, around 25% occurring once. The germline V gene encodes CDR1 SGHVS and CDR2 FNYEAQ. The CDR3 contains 15 residues. The J segment lost 6 bases and the V segment lost 1 base, leaving 4 bases of the junction unmatched. J is TRBJ2-7 and V is TRBV7-6, with 12 bases identical to TRBD1. The sequence was collected from a male patient aged 10 to 17 who had a stem cell transplant for acute lymphoblastic leukemia, so the T cells may come from the graft donor. The specimen was PBMCs, mostly from graft donor cells, collected 180 days after TCRalphabeta/CD19-depleted stem cell transplant. CDR3 loop: CASSLGGTGGAEQYF. The CDR3 region has the DNA TGTGCCAGCAGCTTAGGCGGGACAGGGGGCGCCGAGCAGTACTTC.